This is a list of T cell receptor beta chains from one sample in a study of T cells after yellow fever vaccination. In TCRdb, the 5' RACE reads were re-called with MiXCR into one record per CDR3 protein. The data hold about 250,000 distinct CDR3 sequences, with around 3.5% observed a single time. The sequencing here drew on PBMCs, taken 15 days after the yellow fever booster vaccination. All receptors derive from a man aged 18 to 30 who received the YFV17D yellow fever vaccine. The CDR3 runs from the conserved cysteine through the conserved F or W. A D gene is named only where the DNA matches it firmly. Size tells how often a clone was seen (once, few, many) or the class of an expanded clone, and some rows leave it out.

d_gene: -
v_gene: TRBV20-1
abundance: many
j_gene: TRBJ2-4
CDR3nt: TGCAGTGCCGCGGCAGTAGCCAAAAACATTCAGTACTTC
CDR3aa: CSAAAVAKNIQYF

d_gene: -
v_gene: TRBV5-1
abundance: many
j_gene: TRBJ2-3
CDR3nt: TGCGCCAGCAGCTCCATACCCGGACGGCGAGATACGCAGTATTTT
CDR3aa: CASSSIPGRRDTQYF

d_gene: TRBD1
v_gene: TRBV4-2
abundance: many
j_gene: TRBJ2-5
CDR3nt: TGTGCCAGCAGCCGGTTGGGGACAGGGCGAGAGACCCAGTACTTC
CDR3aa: CASSRLGTGRETQYF

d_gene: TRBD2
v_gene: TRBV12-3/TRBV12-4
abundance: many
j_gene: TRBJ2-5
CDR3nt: TGTGCCAGCAGTTTAAGAGGCGGGGGCCAAGAGACCCAGTACTTC
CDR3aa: CASSLRGGGQETQYF

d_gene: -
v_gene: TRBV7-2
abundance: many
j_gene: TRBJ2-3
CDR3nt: TGTGCCAGCAGCTTAGCGGGGTGGAGCACAGATACGCAGTATTTT
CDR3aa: CASSLAGWSTDTQYF

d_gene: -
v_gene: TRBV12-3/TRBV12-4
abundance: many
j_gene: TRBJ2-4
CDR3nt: TGTGCCAGCAGCATAGACGGACTAGCCAAAAACATTCAGTACTTC
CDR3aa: CASSIDGLAKNIQYF

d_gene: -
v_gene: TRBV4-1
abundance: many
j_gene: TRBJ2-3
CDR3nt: TGCGCCAGCAGCCAACCTCCCCAGGTCCTTGTGACAGATACGCAGTATTTT
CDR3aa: CASSQPPQVLVTDTQYF

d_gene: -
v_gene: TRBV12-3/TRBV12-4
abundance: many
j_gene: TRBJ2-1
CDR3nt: TGTGCCAGCAGTTTAGCGTCTTTGGAGAATGAGCAGTTCTTC
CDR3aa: CASSLASLENEQFF

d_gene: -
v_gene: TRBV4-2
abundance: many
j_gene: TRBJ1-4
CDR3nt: TGTGCCAGCAGCCAAGATCCGACCTCTCTCGAAAAACTGTTTTTT
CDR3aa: CASSQDPTSLEKLFF

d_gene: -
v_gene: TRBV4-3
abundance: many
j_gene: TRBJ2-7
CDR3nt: TGCGCCAGCAGCCAAGATCTGTACGGTTACGAGCAGTACTTC
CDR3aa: CASSQDLYGYEQYF

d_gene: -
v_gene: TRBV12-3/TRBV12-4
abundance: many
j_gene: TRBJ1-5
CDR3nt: TGTGCCAGCAGTTCCTTGGGGGGTAGCAATCAGCCCCAGCATTTT
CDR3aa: CASSSLGGSNQPQHF

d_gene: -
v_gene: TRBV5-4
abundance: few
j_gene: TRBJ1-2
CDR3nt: TGTGCCAGCAGCGGGACGGACGGCTACACCTTC
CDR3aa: CASSGTDGYTF

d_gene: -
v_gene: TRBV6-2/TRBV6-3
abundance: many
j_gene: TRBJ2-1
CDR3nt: TGTGCCAGCACTCAAGGGACTGAGCAGTTCTTC
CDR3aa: CASTQGTEQFF

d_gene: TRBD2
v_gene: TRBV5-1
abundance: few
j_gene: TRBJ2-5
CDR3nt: TGCGCCAGCAGCTTGGCTCTAGCGGGGTACCAAGAGACCCAGTACTTC
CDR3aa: CASSLALAGYQETQYF

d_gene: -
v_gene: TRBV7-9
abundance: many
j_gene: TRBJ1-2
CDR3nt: TGTGCCAGCAGCTCGTACCTCGGGAAGGGAGGCTACACCTTC
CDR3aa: CASSSYLGKGGYTF

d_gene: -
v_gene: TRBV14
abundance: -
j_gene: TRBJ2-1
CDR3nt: TGTGCCAGCAGCCCCCTGGAGCCGGCGAGCTCCTACAATGAGCAGTTCTTC
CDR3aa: CASSPLEPASSYNEQFF

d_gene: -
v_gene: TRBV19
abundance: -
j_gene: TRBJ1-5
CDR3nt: TGTGCCAGTAGTATCTACAGGCCCGAAGGCATACATTTT
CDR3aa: CASSIYRPEGIHF

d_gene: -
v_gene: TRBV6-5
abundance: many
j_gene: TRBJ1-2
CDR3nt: TGTGCCAGCAGACGGGTTCCAGGGGATGGGTATGGTTCCGGCTACACCTTC
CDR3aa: CASRRVPGDGYGSGYTF

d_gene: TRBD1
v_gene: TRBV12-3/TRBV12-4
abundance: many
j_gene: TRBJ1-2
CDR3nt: TGTGCCAGCAGTTTGACAGGGTGGAACTATGGCTACACCTTC
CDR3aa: CASSLTGWNYGYTF

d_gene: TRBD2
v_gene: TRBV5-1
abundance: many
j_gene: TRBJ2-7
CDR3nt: TGCGCCAGCAGCTTGGTGGCTAGCGGGGGCTACGAGCAGTACTTC
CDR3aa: CASSLVASGGYEQYF

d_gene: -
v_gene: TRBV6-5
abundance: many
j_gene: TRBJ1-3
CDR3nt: TGTGCCAGCAGTTACGGACACTCTGGAAACACCATATATTTT
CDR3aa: CASSYGHSGNTIYF

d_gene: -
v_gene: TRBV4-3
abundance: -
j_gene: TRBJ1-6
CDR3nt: TGCGCCAGCAGCCAAGAAGTCGGGCAGGGAAGATCACCCCTCCACTTT
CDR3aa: CASSQEVGQGRSPLHF

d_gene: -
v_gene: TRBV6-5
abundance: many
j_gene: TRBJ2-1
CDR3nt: TGTGCCAGCAGGGGCAGGGGCTCCTACAATGAGCAGTTCTTC
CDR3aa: CASRGRGSYNEQFF

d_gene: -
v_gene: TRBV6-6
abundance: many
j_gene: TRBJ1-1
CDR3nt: TGTGCCAGCAGTTACTTCCTGGGGCCCGTTGAAGCTTTCTTT
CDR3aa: CASSYFLGPVEAFF

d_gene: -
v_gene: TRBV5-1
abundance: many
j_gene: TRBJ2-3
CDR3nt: TGCGCCAGCAGCTTGTGGGAAAGGGGCACAGATACGCAGTATTTT
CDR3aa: CASSLWERGTDTQYF

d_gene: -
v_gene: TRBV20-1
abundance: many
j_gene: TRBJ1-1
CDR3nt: TGCAGTGCTAGTATCAGGAACACTGAAGCTTTCTTT
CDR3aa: CSASIRNTEAFF

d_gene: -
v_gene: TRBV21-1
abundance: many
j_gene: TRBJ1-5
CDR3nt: TGTGCCAGCAGCAAAAGGCGGGGAAATCAGCCCCAGCATTTT
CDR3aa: CASSKRRGNQPQHF

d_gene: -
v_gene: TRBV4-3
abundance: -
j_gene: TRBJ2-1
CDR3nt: TGCGCCAGCAGCCAAGACCCGGCTGCATCCTACAATGAGCAGTTCTTC
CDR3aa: CASSQDPAASYNEQFF

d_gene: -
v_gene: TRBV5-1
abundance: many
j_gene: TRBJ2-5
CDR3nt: TGCGCCAGCAGCTTGGGCAGGGGATACCAAGAGACCCAGTACTTC
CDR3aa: CASSLGRGYQETQYF

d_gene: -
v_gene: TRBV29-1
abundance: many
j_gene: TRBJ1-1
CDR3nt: TGCAGCTTCACCATGGGGGCAGGAGCTTTCTTT
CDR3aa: CSFTMGAGAFF

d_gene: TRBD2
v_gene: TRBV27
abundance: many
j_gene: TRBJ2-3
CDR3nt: TGTGCCAGCAGTTTTTCACCGGGACTAGGGACTCTTACAGATACGCAGTATTTT
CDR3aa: CASSFSPGLGTLTDTQYF

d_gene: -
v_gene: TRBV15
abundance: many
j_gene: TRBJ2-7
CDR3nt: TGTGCCACCAGCAGTCAGCTAGGGTACGAGCAGTACTTC
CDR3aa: CATSSQLGYEQYF

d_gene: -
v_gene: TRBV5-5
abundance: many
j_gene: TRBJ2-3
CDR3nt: TGTGCCACCAGACAACCCCCCACAGATACGCAGTATTTT
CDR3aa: CATRQPPTDTQYF

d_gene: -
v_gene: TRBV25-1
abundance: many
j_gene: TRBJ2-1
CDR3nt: TGTGCCAGCAGTGAGAGCCAGGGGGGTGAGCAGTTCTTC
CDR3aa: CASSESQGGEQFF

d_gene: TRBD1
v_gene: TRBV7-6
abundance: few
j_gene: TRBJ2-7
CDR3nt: TGTGCCAGCAGCGCCGGGACAGGGGTTCCCGAGCAGTACTTC
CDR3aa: CASSAGTGVPEQYF

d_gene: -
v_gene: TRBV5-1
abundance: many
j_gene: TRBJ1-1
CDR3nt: TGCGCCAGCAGCCGCGGGGCTGGGACTGAAGCTTTCTTT
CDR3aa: CASSRGAGTEAFF

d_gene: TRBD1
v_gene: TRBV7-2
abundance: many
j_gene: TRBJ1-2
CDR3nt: TGTGCCAGCAGCTTAGAACAGGGGCGGGGCTACACCTTC
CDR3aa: CASSLEQGRGYTF

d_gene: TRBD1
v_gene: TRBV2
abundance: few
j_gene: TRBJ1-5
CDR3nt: TGTGCCAGCCGGGAGGGGACAGATAATCAGCCCCAGCATTTT
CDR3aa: CASREGTDNQPQHF

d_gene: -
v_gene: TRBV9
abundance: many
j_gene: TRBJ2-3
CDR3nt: TGTGCCAGCAGCGTTGTGGCCCTGGGTCCAGATACGCAGTATTTT
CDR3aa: CASSVVALGPDTQYF

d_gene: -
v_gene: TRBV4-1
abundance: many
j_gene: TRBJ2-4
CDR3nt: TGCGCCAGCAGCCAAGCGCCCGAACTAGCCAAAAACATTCAGTACTTC
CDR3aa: CASSQAPELAKNIQYF

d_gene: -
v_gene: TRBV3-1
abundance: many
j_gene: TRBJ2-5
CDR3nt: TGTGCCAGCAGCCAGGGGGGGACATACGGGCAGGAGACCCAGTACTTC
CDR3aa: CASSQGGTYGQETQYF

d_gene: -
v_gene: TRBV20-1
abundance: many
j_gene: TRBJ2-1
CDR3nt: TGCAGTGCTAGAGACCCCACTAGCTCCTACAATGAGCAGTTCTTC
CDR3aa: CSARDPTSSYNEQFF

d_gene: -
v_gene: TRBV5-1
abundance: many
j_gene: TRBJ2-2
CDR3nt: TGCGCCAGCAGCTTGATGGGAGGGGAGCTGTTTTTT
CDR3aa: CASSLMGGELFF

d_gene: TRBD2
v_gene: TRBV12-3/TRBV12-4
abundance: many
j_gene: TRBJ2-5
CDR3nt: TGTGCCAGCAGTTCCCCAGGGACTAGGGAGACCCAGTACTTC
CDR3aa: CASSSPGTRETQYF

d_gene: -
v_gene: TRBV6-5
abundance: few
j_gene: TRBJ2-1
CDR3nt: TGTGCCAGCAGTTTAGGCCGTAATCGGAATGAGCAGTTCTTC
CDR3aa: CASSLGRNRNEQFF

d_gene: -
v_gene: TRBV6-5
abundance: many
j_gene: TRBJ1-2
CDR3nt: TGTGCCAGCAGTTACGACGGCCTCGGGGGCTACACCTTC
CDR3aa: CASSYDGLGGYTF

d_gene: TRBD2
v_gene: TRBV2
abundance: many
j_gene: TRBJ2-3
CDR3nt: TGTGCCAGCAGTCCGACTAGCGGATACACAGATACGCAGTATTTT
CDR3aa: CASSPTSGYTDTQYF

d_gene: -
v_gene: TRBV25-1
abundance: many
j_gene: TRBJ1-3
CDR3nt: TGTGCCAGCACCCTCGGTTACACCATATATTTT
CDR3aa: CASTLGYTIYF

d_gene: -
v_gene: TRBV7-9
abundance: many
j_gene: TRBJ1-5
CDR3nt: TGTGCCAGCAGCTTCGGACCCGTGGCGAATCAGCCCCAGCATTTT
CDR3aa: CASSFGPVANQPQHF

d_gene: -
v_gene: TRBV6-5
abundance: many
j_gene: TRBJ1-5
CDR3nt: TGTGCCAGCAGCGAGGGCCTGCGAAATCAGCCCCAGCATTTT
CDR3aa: CASSEGLRNQPQHF

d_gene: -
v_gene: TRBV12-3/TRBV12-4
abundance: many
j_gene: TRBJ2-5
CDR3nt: TGTGCCAGCAGTCGAGGGGAGACCCAGTACTTC
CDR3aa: CASSRGETQYF

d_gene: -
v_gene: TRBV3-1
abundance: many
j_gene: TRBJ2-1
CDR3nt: TGTGCCAGCAGCCAAGCGGGGGGCCGACTCGATGAGCAGTTCTTC
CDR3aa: CASSQAGGRLDEQFF

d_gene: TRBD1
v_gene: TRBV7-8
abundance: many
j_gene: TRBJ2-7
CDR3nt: TGTGCCAGCAGCACCCCGACAGGGGAAAGCGAGCAGTACTTC
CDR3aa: CASSTPTGESEQYF

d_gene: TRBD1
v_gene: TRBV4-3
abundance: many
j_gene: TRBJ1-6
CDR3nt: TGCGCCAGCAGCCAAGGTGTTAGGGACAGTGTGTATGCAGGGGGGCTCCACTTT
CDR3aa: CASSQGVRDSVYAGGLHF

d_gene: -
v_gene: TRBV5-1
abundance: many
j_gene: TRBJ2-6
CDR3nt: TGCGCCAGCAGCTTGAGTCCCCTCTCTGGGGCCAACGTCCTGACTTTC
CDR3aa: CASSLSPLSGANVLTF

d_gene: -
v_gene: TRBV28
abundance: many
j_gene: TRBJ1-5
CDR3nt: TGTGCCAGCAGTCAACGTCGGTCCGGGATCGGTAGGGTTAGCAATCAGCCCCAGCATTTT
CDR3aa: CASSQRRSGIGRVSNQPQHF

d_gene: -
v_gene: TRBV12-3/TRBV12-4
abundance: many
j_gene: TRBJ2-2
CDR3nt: TGTGCCAGCAGTTCCTGGACTGATCGCACCGGGGAGCTGTTTTTT
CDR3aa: CASSSWTDRTGELFF